The 12 T cell receptor beta chains below all came from one sample that was sequenced in a study of beta chain features in type 1 diabetes. Study-wide results and limits: A moderate, significant TCRB CDR3 shortening appeared in type 1 diabetes across four CD4+ subsets.

cDNA synthesis used the whole RNA isolate, giving expressed TCRB sequences. Using immunoSEQ multiplex PCR, the repertoire was profiled, and TCRdb retains in-frame clones only, with some absent. The sample carries 250,000 or so clones, about a fifth recorded once. The antigens of these receptors remain unknown. Sequences were obtained from naive CD4+ T cells from blood. These TCRs come from a middle-aged woman with type 1 diabetes.

The chain employs TRBV9 and TRBJ2-7, with a weak D call TRBD1 (5 bases). Germline lookup yields CDR1 SGDLS and CDR2 YYNGEE. V was trimmed by 0 bases and J by 2 bases, leaving 9 bases between them. The CDR3 has 14 amino acids. The CDR3 DNA reads as TGTGCCAGCAGCGTAGATGCAGGGACCTACGAGCAGTACTTC. Encoded protein: CASSVDAGTYEQYF. The variable domain in full, completed from reference TRBV9 and TRBJ2-7, reads DSGVTQTPKHLITATGQRVTLRCSPRSGDLSVYWYQQSLDQGLQFLIQYYNGEERAKGNILERFSAQQFPDLHSELNLSSLELGDSALYFCASSVDAGTYEQYFGPGTRLTVT.

This clone was detected only once. V and J are TRBV7-9 and TRBJ2-3; the D gene is possibly TRBD2 (7 bases). The V gene's germline CDR1 is SEHNR and CDR2 FQNEAQ (reference sequence). The CDR3 covers 15 residues. Trimming removed 5 bases at V and 4 bases at J, with 16 bases between. In DNA form, the CDR3 reads TGTGCCAGCAGCCCGTCCAGGGAGGGGGCAGATACGCAGTATTTT. It specifies CASSPSREGADTQYF.

V usage is TRBV27 and J usage is TRBJ2-7, with 8 bases aligning to TRBD1. Germline assignment: CDR1 MNHEY and CDR2 SMNVEV (reference sequence). V shed 7 bases, J shed 1 base, and the junction held 3 bases outside the gene matches. This CDR3 is 13 amino acids long. CDR3 sequence reads: CASTTGGSYEQYF. The CDR3, as DNA: TGTGCCAGCACTACAGGGGGTTCCTACGAGCAGTACTTC.

This clone turned up a few times. This chain links TRBV5-4 with TRBJ2-1, with TRBD2 identical over 8 bases. This CDR3 has 13 residues. CDR1 is SGHNT and CDR2 is YYREEE in the germline V gene (reference sequence). The ends lost 2 bases at V and 9 bases at J; junction bases unmatched: 4. For the CDR3, the DNA is TGTGCCAGCAGCTTAGCGGGAGCTGGTGAGCAGTTCTTC. This gives the protein CASSLAGAGEQFF. Full variable domain (missing parts from reference TRBV5-4 and TRBJ2-1): ETGVTQSPTHLIKTRGQQVTLRCSSQSGHNTVSWYQQALGQGPQFIFQYYREEENGRGNFPPRFSGLQFPNYSSELNVNALELDDSALYLCASSLAGAGEQFFGPGTRLTVL.

The chain carries TRBV6-5 and TRBJ2-6; the match to TRBD1 covers 7 bases. Trimming took 0 bases from V and 4 from J; bases not matched to a gene: 3. The CDR3 runs to 16 residues. Germline lookup yields CDR1 MNHEY and CDR2 SVGAGI. Written as DNA, the CDR3 is TGTGCCAGCAGTTACTCGACAGGGACCGGGGCCAACGTCCTGACTTTC. It specifies CASSYSTGTGANVLTF.

This clone has more than one count but fewer than ten. Here the CDR3 reads CASSPGLAGGLGNEQFF. The CDR3 DNA follows: TGTGCCAGCAGCCCGGGACTAGCGGGAGGGCTGGGGAATGAGCAGTTCTTC. The rearrangement links TRBV5-4 to TRBJ2-1; 16 nucleotides match TRBD2. This CDR3 contains 17 residues. Germline V gene data show CDR1 as SGHNT and CDR2 as YYREEE (reference sequence). The junction had 8 bases not matched to a gene; V was cut back by 4 bases and J by 7 bases.

This clone has just a few counts. The chain is built from TRBV4-3 and TRBJ2-1, with 9 bases aligning to TRBD1. Trimming took 0 bases from V and 8 from J; bases not matched to a gene: 11. Germline-derived CDR1 and CDR2 are LGHNA and YSLEER. This CDR3 is built from 17 residues. This CDR3 is CASSQEWTGARYDEQFF. Written as DNA, the CDR3 is TGCGCCAGCAGCCAAGAGTGGACAGGGGCGCGGTACGATGAGCAGTTCTTC.

This chain links TRBV28 with TRBJ1-2; no firm D call. The germline gives CDR1 MDHEN, CDR2 SYDVKM. The germline V and J ends were trimmed by 2 bases and 8 bases, with 12 bases remaining between them. CDR3 length equals 13 residues. The chain's CDR3 is CASSLDTPYGYTF. Written as DNA, the CDR3 is TGTGCCAGCAGTTTAGACACCCCCTACGGCTACACCTTC.

The chain employs TRBV30 and TRBJ1-4; no clear D. Germline V gene data show CDR1 as GTSNPN and CDR2 as SVGIG (reference sequence). V was trimmed by 2 bases and J by 8 bases, leaving 15 bases between them. The CDR3 runs to 14 residues. The CDR3 DNA reads TGTGCCTGGAGTCTCGGCGGCGCTGGGGAAAAACTGTTTTTT. This codes for CAWSLGGAGEKLFF.

This chain joins TRBV5-1 and TRBJ2-7; 9 nucleotides line up with TRBD1. Unmatched junction bases numbered 4, after V lost 9 bases and J lost 0 bases. The CDR3 is 13 amino acids. The germline V gene has CDR1 SGHRS and CDR2 YFSETQ. For the CDR3, the DNA is TGCGCCACCGGGACAGGGAGCTCCTACGAGCAGTACTTC. Translated: CATGTGSSYEQYF.

Only a few counts were recorded for this clone. Additional DNA sequences in this sample encode the identical CDR3. The rearrangement uses TRBV7-2 and TRBJ2-1; unclear D gene. The ends were cut back, 2 bases at V and 8 bases at J, with 7 bases in the middle. The CDR3 has 12 amino acids. Germline V lookup: CDR1 SGHTA, CDR2 FQGNSA. The chain's CDR3 is CASSLNRDEQFF. The CDR3 DNA follows: TGTGCCAGCAGCTTAAACCGGGATGAGCAGTTCTTC.

J is TRBJ2-2 and V is TRBV2; D possibly corresponds to TRBD1 (5 bases). V was cut by 6 bases and J by 7 bases, with 18 bases left in between. There are 15 residues in the CDR3. Germline values: CDR1 SNHLY, CDR2 FYNNEI. The CDR3 is CASSPQGPQGGELFF. In nucleotides, the CDR3 is TGTGCCAGCAGCCCTCAAGGACCTCAGGGCGGGGAGCTGTTTTTT.